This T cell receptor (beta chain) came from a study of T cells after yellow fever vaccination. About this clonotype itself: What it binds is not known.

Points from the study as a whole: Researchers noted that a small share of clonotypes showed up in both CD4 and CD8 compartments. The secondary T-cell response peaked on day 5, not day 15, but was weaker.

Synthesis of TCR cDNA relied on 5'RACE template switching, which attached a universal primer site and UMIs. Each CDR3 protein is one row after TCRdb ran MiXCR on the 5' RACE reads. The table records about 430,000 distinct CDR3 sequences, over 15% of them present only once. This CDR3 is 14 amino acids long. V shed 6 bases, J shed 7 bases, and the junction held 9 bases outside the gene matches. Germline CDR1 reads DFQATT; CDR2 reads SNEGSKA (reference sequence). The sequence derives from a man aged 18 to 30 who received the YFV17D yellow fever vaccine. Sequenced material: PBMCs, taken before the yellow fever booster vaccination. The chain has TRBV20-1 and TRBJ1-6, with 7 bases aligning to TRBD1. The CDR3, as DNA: TGCAGTGCAAAGCGACAGGGTCTAAATTCACCCCTCCACTTT. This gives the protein CSAKRQGLNSPLHF.